This T cell receptor (beta chain) was sequenced for a study of OX40 agonist ivuxolimab in advanced cancers. At the level of the study: The drug used for patients, ivuxolimab, was an agonistic anti-OX40 (CD134) antibody. At doses from 0.01 to 10 mg/kg, patients were given intravenous ivuxolimab every 2 weeks.

Assay used: immunoSEQ multiplex PCR; TCRdb lists only in-frame clones, some missing. Among about 84,000 clones listed, approximately 85% were seen once. Trimming took 5 bases from V and 1 from J, leaving 10 bases between them. CDR1 and CDR2 from the germline V gene are SGHAT and FQNNGV. The CDR3 runs to 14 residues. Study results and caveats: At doses 0.1 to 3.0 mg/kg, CD4+ and CD8+ clones expanded.

Points on this clone: Its matching antigen is unknown.

The material sequenced was CD4+ or CD8+ T cells sorted from blood, taken in a trial of the OX40 agonist ivuxolimab. The V call is TRBV11-2, the J call TRBJ2-3; D gene uncertain. The TCR sequence derives from an adult with an advanced solid tumor such as melanoma, head and neck, liver or kidney cancer. The CDR3 here is CASSPGTGTDTQYF. CDR3 nucleotides: TGTGCCAGCAGCCCAGGTACGGGCACAGATACGCAGTATTTT.